A single sample is the source of the 8 T cell receptor beta chains below, sequenced in a study of shared clonotypes between healthy human individuals. Repertoires were generated with immunoSEQ multiplex PCR, while TCRdb's copy carries only in-frame clones and drops some. Here the sample spans 950,000 to 1,300,000 clones, 70% to 80% being singletons. Sequencing was performed on memory CD4+ T cells sorted from blood. Stated subset: CD45RA-negative fraction. Receptors were obtained from a man aged 18 to 29 in good health.

The CDR3 loop reads CASSLIRGNTEAFF. CDR3 nucleotide sequence: TGTGCCAGCAGCTTAATTCGGGGAAACACTGAAGCTTTCTTT. V usage is TRBV11-2 and J usage is TRBJ1-1; D not resolved. This CDR3 has 14 amino acids. Trimming stripped 2 bases from V and 2 bases from J, with 9 bases between. Germline V lookup: CDR1 SGHAT, CDR2 FQNNGV.

CDR3 loop: CAISSPPGLPYEQYF. DNA for the CDR3: TGTGCCATCAGTTCCCCCCCGGGACTTCCCTACGAGCAGTACTTC. This chain uses TRBV10-3 with TRBJ2-7; maybe TRBD2 (6 bases). In germline, CDR1 is ENHRY, CDR2 SYGVKD. With 5 bases removed from V and 2 bases from J, the gap between germline ends came to 16 bases. The CDR3 totals 15 residues.

This clone has just a few counts. The V and J genes are TRBV6-5 and TRBJ2-1; 7 bases map to TRBD1. The CDR3 totals 15 residues. Germline V gene data show CDR1 as MNHEY and CDR2 as SVGAGI. The V gene end was trimmed by 8 bases and the J gene end by 7 bases; junction bases not matched to a gene: 14. Written as DNA, the CDR3 is TGTGCCAGCCGGGTCCTGACAGGGACGGGTAATGAGCAGTTCTTC. As protein: CASRVLTGTGNEQFF.

The chain carries TRBV19 and TRBJ2-4, with D possibly matching TRBD1 (5 bases). The CDR3 has 17 residues. V was trimmed by 0 bases and J by 1 base, leaving 13 bases between them. CDR1 LNHDA and CDR2 SQIVND come from the germline V gene (reference sequence). CDR3 residues: CASSIDFRPGAKNIQYF. In nucleotides, the CDR3 is TGTGCCAGTAGTATAGATTTTAGGCCAGGGGCCAAAAACATTCAGTACTTC.

The chain uses TRBV5-1 and TRBJ2-2; D is possibly TRBD1 (6 bases). This CDR3 region has 16 residues. The V end lost 0 bases, the J end lost 2 bases, and 11 bases lay between the germline ends. The germline V gene has CDR1 SGHRS and CDR2 YFSETQ. The DNA for the CDR3 is TGCGCCAGCAGCTTGGGTGCGACAGGAAACACCGGGGAGCTGTTTTTT. Translation: CASSLGATGNTGELFF.

This clone was counted a single time. The V and J genes are TRBV5-1 and TRBJ1-4, with D maybe TRBD1 (6 bases). The V and J ends lost 5 bases and 7 bases respectively, with 9 bases between them. This CDR3 has 12 amino acids. CDR1 SGHRS and CDR2 YFSETQ come from the germline V gene. CDR3 sequence reads: CASRTDSEKLFF. CDR3 bases: TGCGCCAGCAGGACGGACAGTGAAAAACTGTTTTTT.

On this clone itself: This sample includes further DNA sequences coding for the same CDR3. The chain carries TRBV27 and TRBJ1-5, with a tentative D call TRBD1 (6 bases). The CDR3 loop spans 15 amino acids. V lost 9 bases, J lost 1 base, and 16 bases lay in between. Germline V gene lookup returns CDR1 MNHEY and CDR2 SMNVEV (reference sequence). The CDR3 reads CASQNTQGSNQPQHF. CDR3 in DNA: TGTGCCAGTCAGAACACTCAGGGGAGCAATCAGCCCCAGCATTTT.

This sequence joins TRBV29-1 and TRBJ2-5, with TRBD2 identical over 15 bases. The J call may not be correct, given that the DNA end is closer to TRBJ2-7. Looked up from germline, CDR1 is SQVTM and CDR2 is ANQGSEA. This CDR3 spans 16 amino acids. The CDR3 loop is CSVGLAGGRSSYEQYF. The DNA of the CDR3 is TGCAGCGTGGGACTAGCGGGGGGCAGGAGCTCCTACGAGCAGTACTTC.